These 11 T cell receptor beta chains originate from one sample sequenced in a study of OX40 agonist ivuxolimab in advanced cancers. Method: immunoSEQ multiplex PCR; TCRdb's copy keeps in-frame clones and lacks some. The repertoire holds roughly 100,000 clones, with 87% as singletons. This specimen was CD4+ or CD8+ T cells sorted from blood, taken in a trial of the OX40 agonist ivuxolimab. The receptor set was obtained from an adult with an advanced solid tumor such as melanoma, head and neck, liver or kidney cancer.

This chain uses TRBV13 with TRBJ2-1; D unclear. V was shortened by 3 bases and J by 13 bases, with 10 bases between the two germline ends. Germline V gene lookup returns CDR1 PRHDT and CDR2 FYEKMQ (reference sequence). There are 11 residues in the CDR3. The CDR3 sequence: CASSFQNSQFF. The CDR3 DNA reads TGTGCCAGCAGCTTTCAGAACTCACAGTTCTTC.

This chain links TRBV15 with TRBJ1-1; D unclear. The V end lost 0 bases, the J end lost 0 bases, and 5 bases lay between the germline ends. The germline V gene has CDR1 LNHNV and CDR2 YYDKDF (reference sequence). The CDR3 extends over 14 amino acids. The CDR3: CATSRDHMNTEAFF. The DNA for the CDR3 is TGTGCCACCAGCAGAGATCATATGAACACTGAAGCTTTCTTT.

This chain connects TRBV4-3 to TRBJ2-6; 9 bases map to TRBD2. CDR1 LGHNA and CDR2 YSLEER come from the germline V gene. V lost 3 bases and J lost 0; bases outside the gene matches: 6. This CDR3 has 18 residues. CDR3 nucleotides: TGCGCCAGCAGCCATGCGGGGACTAGCTTCTCTGGGGCCAACGTCCTGACTTTC. Encoded protein: CASSHAGTSFSGANVLTF.

This clone was seen more than once but under ten times. J is TRBJ2-7 and V is TRBV6-1; 8 bases are a match to TRBD2. This CDR3 region has 13 residues. CDR1 and CDR2 (germline): MNHNS, SASEGT. Germline trimming cut 6 bases from V and 4 bases from J; bases unmatched to any gene: 5. CDR3: CASSRSGGYEQYF. Written as DNA, the CDR3 is TGTGCCAGCAGCCGAAGCGGGGGTTACGAGCAGTACTTC.

This chain connects TRBV5-1 to TRBJ1-2, with a tentative D call TRBD1 (5 bases). The V end was cut by 6 bases, the J end by 8 bases, with 20 bases between. The germline V gene has CDR1 SGHRS and CDR2 YFSETQ. The CDR3 runs 14 residues. The CDR3 bases are TGCGCCAGCACCCCGGGGCTCCCGATATACGGCTACACCTTC. Translation: CASTPGLPIYGYTF.

This clone showed up just a few times. V gene TRBV4-2 combines with J gene TRBJ2-2; 13 positions agree with TRBD2. The V and J ends lost 4 bases and 3 bases, in that order; junction bases with no gene match: 8. CDR3 length: 18 residues. Germline loops: CDR1 LGHNA, CDR2 YNFKEQ. CDR3 bases: TGTGCCAGCAGCCTAGAGACTAGCGGGGGGATCGACACCGGGGAGCTGTTTTTT. This translates into CASSLETSGGIDTGELFF.

The chain is built from TRBV6-5 and TRBJ1-5, with D perhaps TRBD1 (6 bases). Trimming shortened V by 0 bases and J by 4 bases, and 10 bases separated the two germline ends. The CDR3 contains 15 residues. CDR1 and CDR2 (germline): MNHEY, SVGAGI. The CDR3 region is CASSYSFGTNQPQHF. CDR3 in DNA: TGTGCCAGCAGTTACTCTTTCGGGACAAATCAGCCCCAGCATTTT.

This chain links TRBV27 with TRBJ2-3, with D perhaps TRBD1 or TRBD2 (6 bases each). V shed 6 bases and J shed 1 base, with 14 bases lying between them. Germline loops: CDR1 MNHEY, CDR2 SMNVEV (reference sequence). This CDR3 comprises 15 residues. CDR3 amino acids: CASRGTRGGTDTQYF. Here the CDR3 DNA reads TGTGCCAGCAGAGGAACGAGGGGGGGCACAGATACGCAGTATTTT.

The genes are TRBV5-1 and TRBJ1-1; D ambiguous. This CDR3 region has 15 residues. The germline gives CDR1 SGHRS, CDR2 YFSETQ. The V end lost 3 bases, the J end lost 1 base, and 13 bases lay between the germline ends. Written as DNA, the CDR3 is TGCGCCAGCAGCTCTGAGACAACTAAGAACACTGAAGCTTTCTTT. Amino acids: CASSSETTKNTEAFF.

This chain connects TRBV5-1 to TRBJ1-1; D call uncertain. V shed 5 bases and J shed 5 bases, with 19 bases lying between them. CDR3 size: 15 residues. Looked up from germline, CDR1 is SGHRS and CDR2 is YFSETQ. In DNA, the CDR3 is TGCGCCAGCAGTCCTCCAAAAAGTCAGGCAACTGAAGCTTTCTTT. This sequence encodes CASSPPKSQATEAFF.

The chain joins TRBV29-1 to TRBJ2-3, with D unclear. Germline CDR1 is SQVTM and CDR2 is ANQGSEA. V shed 4 bases and J shed 4 bases, with 3 bases lying between them. The CDR3 contains 10 residues. This chain's CDR3 is CSVGPDTQYF. The CDR3 coding sequence is TGCAGCGTTGGCCCAGATACGCAGTATTTT.